What follows is one TCR beta chain and its context. Its antigen is not identified. The data originate from a study of cytomegalovirus exposure and HLA in healthy donors. Study as a whole: An earlier analysis identified 110 million or so unique TCR beta sequences in some 180 million T cells.

Germline V gene data show CDR1 as LGHNA and CDR2 as YSLEER. The V and J ends lost 1 base and 9 bases respectively, with 16 bases between them. CDR3 length: 15 amino acids. The study, taken as a whole, reports: The study designated 150 or so TCR beta chains cytomegalovirus-associated. What TCR beta sequences reportedly achieved was accurate prediction of HLA-A and HLA-B alleles in most subjects.

13 Jbeta primers and 60 Vbeta primers were used for the PCR. Per the original methods: Later work found roughly 80 million unique TCR beta chains, with roughly 11 million shared. The table came from immunoSEQ multiplex PCR; TCRdb's copy has only in-frame clones and leaves some out. The DNA gave D and trimming, while V, J and clone size come from that table. The sample lists about 230,000 clones, 75% to 90% occurring once. This chain joins TRBV4-3 and TRBJ2-1, with D perhaps matching TRBD2 (6 bases). The source of this sequence is a woman aged 18-29 years in good health and CMV-seronegative. The material sequenced was PBMCs. In DNA form, the CDR3 reads TGCGCCAGCAGCCAAGCAATCCTTAGCGGTGGTGAGCAGTTCTTC. It translates to CASSQAILSGGEQFF.